Below, 3 T cell receptor beta chains from the same sample are listed, as sequenced in a study of cytomegalovirus exposure and HLA in healthy donors. The PCR contained 60 Vbeta and 13 Jbeta primers. TCRdb keeps only in-frame clones here, not all; method: immunoSEQ multiplex PCR. The sample includes about 94,000 clones, about 80% seen only once; the top ten take about a tenth. Sequenced sample: PBMCs. The receptors shown here come from a human donor in good health.

This rearrangement joins TRBV11-2 to TRBJ2-1; 14 nucleotides match TRBD2. The germline gives CDR1 SGHAT, CDR2 FQNNGV. J gave up 0 bases and V 5 bases, and 3 bases lay outside the gene matches. There are 17 residues in the CDR3. CDR3 in DNA: TGTGCCAGCAGCCGGACTAGCGGGGGGTCCTCCTACAATGAGCAGTTCTTC. Its translation: CASSRTSGGSSYNEQFF.

This clone was counted a single time. The V call is TRBV29-1, the J call TRBJ1-1, with D perhaps TRBD1 (6 bases). Per germline, CDR1 SQVTM and CDR2 ANQGSEA. V was shortened by 7 bases and J by 1 base, with 16 bases between the two germline ends. The CDR3 totals 14 residues. The CDR3 region has the DNA TGCAGCGCCCGAGGGGGAACAGCGAACACTGAAGCTTTCTTT. Translated: CSARGGTANTEAFF.

The chain recombines TRBV7-9 with TRBJ2-2; no definite D call. The germline V gene has CDR1 SEHNR and CDR2 FQNEAQ (reference sequence). Trimming shortened V by 2 bases and J by 4 bases, and 8 bases separated the two germline ends. The CDR3 extends over 14 amino acids. The CDR3 DNA sequence: TGTGCCAGCAGCTTAATGCAGTCCACCGGGGAGCTGTTTTTT. Amino acids: CASSLMQSTGELFF.